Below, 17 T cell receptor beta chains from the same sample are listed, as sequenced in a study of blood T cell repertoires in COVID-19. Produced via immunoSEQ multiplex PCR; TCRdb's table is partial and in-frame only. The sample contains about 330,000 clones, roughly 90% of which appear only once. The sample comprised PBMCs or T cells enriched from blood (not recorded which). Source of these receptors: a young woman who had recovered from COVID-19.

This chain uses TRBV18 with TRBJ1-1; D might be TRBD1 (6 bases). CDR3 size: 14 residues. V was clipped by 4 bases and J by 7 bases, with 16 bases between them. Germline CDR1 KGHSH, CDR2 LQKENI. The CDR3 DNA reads TGTGCCAGCTCACTACAACAGGGCCGAGGTGAAGCTTTCTTT. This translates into CASSLQQGRGEAFF.

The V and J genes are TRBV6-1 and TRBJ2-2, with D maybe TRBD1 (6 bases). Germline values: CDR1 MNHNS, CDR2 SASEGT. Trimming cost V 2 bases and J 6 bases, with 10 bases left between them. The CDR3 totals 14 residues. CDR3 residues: CASSENRVAGELFF. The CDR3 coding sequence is TGTGCCAGCAGTGAAAACAGGGTGGCCGGGGAGCTGTTTTTT.

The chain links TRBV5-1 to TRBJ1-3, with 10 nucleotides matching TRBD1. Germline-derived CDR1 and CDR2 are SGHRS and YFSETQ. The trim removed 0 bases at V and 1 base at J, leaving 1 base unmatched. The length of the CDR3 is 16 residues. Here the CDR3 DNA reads TGCGCCAGCAGCTTGGGACAGGGGGCTTCTGGAAACACCATATATTTT. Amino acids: CASSLGQGASGNTIYF.

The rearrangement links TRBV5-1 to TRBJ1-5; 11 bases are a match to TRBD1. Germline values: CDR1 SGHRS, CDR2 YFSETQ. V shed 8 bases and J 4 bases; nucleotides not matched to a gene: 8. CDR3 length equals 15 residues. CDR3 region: CASRTGTGGNQPQHF. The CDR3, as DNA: TGCGCCAGTAGGACAGGGACAGGGGGGAATCAGCCCCAGCATTTT.

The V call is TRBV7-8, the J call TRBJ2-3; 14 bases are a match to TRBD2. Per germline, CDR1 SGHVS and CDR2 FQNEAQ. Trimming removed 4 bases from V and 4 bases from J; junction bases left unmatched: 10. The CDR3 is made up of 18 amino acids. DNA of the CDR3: TGTGCCAGCAGCTGGAGGGGGGGACTAGCGGGAGTTTCAGATACGCAGTATTTT. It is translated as CASSWRGGLAGVSDTQYF.

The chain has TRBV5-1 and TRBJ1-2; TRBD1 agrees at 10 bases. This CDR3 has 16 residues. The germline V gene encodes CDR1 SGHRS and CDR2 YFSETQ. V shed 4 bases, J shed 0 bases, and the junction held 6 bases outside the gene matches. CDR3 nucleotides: TGCGCCAGCAGCCGTCCCGGGACAGGGGCTAACTATGGCTACACCTTC. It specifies CASSRPGTGANYGYTF.

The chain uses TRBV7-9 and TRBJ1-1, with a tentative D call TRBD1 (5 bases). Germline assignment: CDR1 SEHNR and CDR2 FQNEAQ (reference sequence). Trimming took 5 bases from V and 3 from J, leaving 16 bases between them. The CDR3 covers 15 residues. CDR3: CASSPIWTQDTEAFF. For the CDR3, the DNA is TGTGCCAGCAGCCCCATCTGGACACAAGACACTGAAGCTTTCTTT.

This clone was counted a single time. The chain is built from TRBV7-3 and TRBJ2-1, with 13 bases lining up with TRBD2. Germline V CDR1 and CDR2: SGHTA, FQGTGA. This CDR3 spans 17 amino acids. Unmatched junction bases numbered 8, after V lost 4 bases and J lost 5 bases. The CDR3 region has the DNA TGTGCCAGCAGCTCGGCTCCACTAGCGGGAGGGGACAATGAGCAGTTCTTC. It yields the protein CASSSAPLAGGDNEQFF.

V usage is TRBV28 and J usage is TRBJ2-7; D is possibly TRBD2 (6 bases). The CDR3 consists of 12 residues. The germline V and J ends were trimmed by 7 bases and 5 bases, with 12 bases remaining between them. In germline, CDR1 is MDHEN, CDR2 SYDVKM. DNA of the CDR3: TGTGCCAGCATTGGGGGGTTCCACGAGCAGTACTTC. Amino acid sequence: CASIGGFHEQYF.

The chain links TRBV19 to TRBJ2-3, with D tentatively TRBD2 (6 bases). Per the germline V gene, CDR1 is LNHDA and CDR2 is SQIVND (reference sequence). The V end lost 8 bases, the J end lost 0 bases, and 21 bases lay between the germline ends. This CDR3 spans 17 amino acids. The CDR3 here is CASSLTEGGYSTDTQYF. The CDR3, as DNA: TGTGCCAGTTCATTAACGGAGGGCGGGTATAGCACAGATACGCAGTATTTT. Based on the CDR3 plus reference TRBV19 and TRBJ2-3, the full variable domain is DGGITQSPKYLFRKEGQNVTLSCEQNLNHDAMYWYRQDPGQGLRLIYYSQIVNDFQKGDIAEGYSVSREKKESFPLTVTSAQKNPTAFYLCASSLTEGGYSTDTQYFGPGTRLTVL.

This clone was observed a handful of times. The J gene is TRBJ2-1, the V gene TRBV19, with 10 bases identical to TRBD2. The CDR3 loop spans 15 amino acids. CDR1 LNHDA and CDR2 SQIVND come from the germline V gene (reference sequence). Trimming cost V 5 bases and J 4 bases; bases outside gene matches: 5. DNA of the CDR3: TGTGCCAGTAGTTCCGGACTAGCGGTTTACAATGAGCAGTTCTTC. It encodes CASSSGLAVYNEQFF.

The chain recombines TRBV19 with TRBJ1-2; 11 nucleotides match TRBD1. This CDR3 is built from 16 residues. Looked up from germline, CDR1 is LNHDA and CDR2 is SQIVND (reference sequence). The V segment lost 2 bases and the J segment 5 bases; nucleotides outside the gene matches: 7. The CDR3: CASSIIRTGGWYGYTF. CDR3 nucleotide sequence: TGTGCCAGTAGTATAATCCGGACAGGGGGCTGGTATGGCTACACCTTC. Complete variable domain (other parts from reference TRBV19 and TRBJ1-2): DGGITQSPKYLFRKEGQNVTLSCEQNLNHDAMYWYRQDPGQGLRLIYYSQIVNDFQKGDIAEGYSVSREKKESFPLTVTSAQKNPTAFYLCASSIIRTGGWYGYTFGSGTRLTVV.

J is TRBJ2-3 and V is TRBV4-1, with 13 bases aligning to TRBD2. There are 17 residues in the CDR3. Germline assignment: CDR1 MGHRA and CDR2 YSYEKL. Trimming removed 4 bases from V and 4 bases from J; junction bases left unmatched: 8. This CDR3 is CASSLHLLAGGPDTQYF. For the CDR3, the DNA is TGCGCCAGCAGCCTGCATTTACTAGCGGGGGGGCCAGATACGCAGTATTTT.

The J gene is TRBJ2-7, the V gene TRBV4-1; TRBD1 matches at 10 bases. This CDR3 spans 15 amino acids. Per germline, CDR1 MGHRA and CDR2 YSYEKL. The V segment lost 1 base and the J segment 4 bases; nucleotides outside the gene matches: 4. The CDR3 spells CASSQGTGGMYEQYF. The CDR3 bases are TGCGCCAGCAGCCAAGGGACAGGGGGGATGTACGAGCAGTACTTC.

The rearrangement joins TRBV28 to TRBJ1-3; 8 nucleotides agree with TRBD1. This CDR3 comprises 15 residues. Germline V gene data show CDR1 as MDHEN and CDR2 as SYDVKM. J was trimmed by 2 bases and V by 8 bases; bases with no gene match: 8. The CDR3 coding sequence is TGTGCCAGCCGTTCTGAACAGGGGGCTGGAAACACCATATATTTT. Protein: CASRSEQGAGNTIYF.

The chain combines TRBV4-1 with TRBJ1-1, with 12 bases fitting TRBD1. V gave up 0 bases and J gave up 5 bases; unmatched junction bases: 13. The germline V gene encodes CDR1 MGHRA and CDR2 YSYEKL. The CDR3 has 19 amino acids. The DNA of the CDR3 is TGCGCCAGCAGCCAAGATGGGGTCGGGACAGGGGGCAAGTGGACTGAAGCTTTCTTT. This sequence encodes CASSQDGVGTGGKWTEAFF.

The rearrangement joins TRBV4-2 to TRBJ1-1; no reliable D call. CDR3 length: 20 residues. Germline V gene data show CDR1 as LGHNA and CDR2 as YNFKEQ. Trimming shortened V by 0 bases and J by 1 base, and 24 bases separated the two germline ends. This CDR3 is CASSQERHLRGTIRNTEAFF. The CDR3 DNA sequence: TGTGCCAGCAGCCAAGAGCGGCATCTTCGAGGCACGATTAGGAACACTGAAGCTTTCTTT.